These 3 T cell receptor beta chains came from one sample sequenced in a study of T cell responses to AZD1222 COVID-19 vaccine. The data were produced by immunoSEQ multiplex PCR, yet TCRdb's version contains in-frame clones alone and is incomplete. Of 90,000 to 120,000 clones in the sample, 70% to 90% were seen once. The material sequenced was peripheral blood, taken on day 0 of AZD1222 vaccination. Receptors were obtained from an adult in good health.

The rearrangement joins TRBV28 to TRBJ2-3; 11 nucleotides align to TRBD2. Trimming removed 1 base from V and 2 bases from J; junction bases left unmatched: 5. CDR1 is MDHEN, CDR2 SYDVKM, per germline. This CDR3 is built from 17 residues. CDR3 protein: CASSLYVLAGATDTQYF. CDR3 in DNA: TGTGCCAGCAGTTTATATGTACTAGCGGGGGCCACAGATACGCAGTATTTT.

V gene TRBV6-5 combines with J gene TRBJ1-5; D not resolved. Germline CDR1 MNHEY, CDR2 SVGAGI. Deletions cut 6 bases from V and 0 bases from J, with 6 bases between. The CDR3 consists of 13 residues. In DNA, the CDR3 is TGTGCCAGCAGACAGCGTAGCAATCAGCCCCAGCATTTT. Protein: CASRQRSNQPQHF.

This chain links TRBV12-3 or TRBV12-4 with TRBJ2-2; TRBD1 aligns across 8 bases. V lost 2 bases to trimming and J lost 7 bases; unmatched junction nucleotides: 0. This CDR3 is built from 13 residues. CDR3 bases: TGTGCCAGCAGTTTAACAGGGGGCGGGGAGCTGTTTTTT. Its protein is CASSLTGGGELFF.